Following are 18 T cell receptor beta chains from one sample sequenced in a study of T cell responses to AZD1222 COVID-19 vaccine (dated by TCRdb to the early 2020s). Reading the label with the study, this specimen's time point is: baseline before first vaccination. The library was obtained by the immunoSEQ multiplex PCR assay. The immuneACCESS repertoire file appears here via TCRdb, limited to in-frame rearrangements. These files lack a portion of the clones; in checked studies, under half of the deficit traces to unresolved V genes, and the cause of the others is not known. A total of approximately 100,000 clones appear in this sample, roughly nine tenths of them only once. The top ten hold 5% to 6% of the sample. The sample in question was peripheral blood, obtained on day 0 of AZD1222 vaccination. Source of these receptors: an adult in good health.

The chain couples TRBV19 to TRBJ1-2; TRBD1 agrees at 7 bases. The CDR3 has 15 residues. Germline values: CDR1 LNHDA, CDR2 SQIVND (reference sequence). V lost 5 bases to trimming and J lost 3 bases; unmatched junction nucleotides: 9. The CDR3 DNA reads TGTGCCAGTAGTGTCAGACAGGGCGGTCACTATGGCTACACCTTC. Translating gives CASSVRQGGHYGYTF.

The chain is built from TRBV11-1 and TRBJ1-4, with D perhaps TRBD1 (6 bases). The germline V gene has CDR1 SGHAT and CDR2 FQDESV (reference sequence). The germline V and J ends were trimmed by 0 bases and 4 bases, with 12 bases remaining between them. This CDR3 comprises 16 residues. The DNA of the CDR3 is TGTGCCAGCAGCTTAGCTTCCGGACAGTATAATGAAAAACTGTTTTTT. Amino acid sequence: CASSLASGQYNEKLFF.

J is TRBJ1-1 and V is TRBV4-3; no clear D gene. The V end lost 1 base, the J end lost 1 base, and 4 bases lay between the germline ends. This CDR3 has 13 residues. From germline, CDR1 is LGHNA and CDR2 YSLEER. CDR3 in amino acids: CASSQGPNTEAFF. The DNA of the CDR3 is TGCGCCAGCAGCCAAGGTCCGAACACTGAAGCTTTCTTT.

The V call is TRBV9, the J call TRBJ1-6; D remains ambiguous. The CDR3 sequence is 13 residues long. Trimming removed 3 bases at V and 8 bases at J, with 9 bases between. Germline V CDR1 and CDR2: SGDLS, YYNGEE. DNA of the CDR3: TGTGCCAGCAGCGACACAAGTTATTCACCCCTCCACTTT. Translation: CASSDTSYSPLHF.

The J gene is TRBJ1-4, the V gene TRBV28; D remains ambiguous. Trimming left V 8 bases short and J 0 bases short, with 10 bases between. The CDR3 contains 14 residues. The germline V gene encodes CDR1 MDHEN and CDR2 SYDVKM. The DNA for the CDR3 is TGTGCCAGCGGCTCAGCCGCAACTAATGAAAAACTGTTTTTT. Translating it yields CASGSAATNEKLFF.

V usage is TRBV5-1 and J usage is TRBJ2-1; 10 nucleotides agree with TRBD1. The CDR3 runs 15 residues. CDR1 is SGHRS and CDR2 is YFSETQ in the germline V gene. The junction had 5 bases not matched to a gene; V was cut back by 4 bases and J by 4 bases. The CDR3 spells CASSLDRGPYNEQFF. The DNA of the CDR3 is TGCGCCAGCAGCCTTGACAGGGGGCCTTACAATGAGCAGTTCTTC. The variable domain in full, with the rest retrieved from reference TRBV5-1 and TRBJ2-1, is KAGVTQTPRYLIKTRGQQVTLSCSPISGHRSVSWYQQTPGQGLQFLFEYFSETQRNKGNFPGRFSGRQFSNSRSEMNVSTLELGDSALYLCASSLDRGPYNEQFFGPGTRLTVL.

The chain carries TRBV7-2 and TRBJ2-7; perhaps TRBD1 as D (6 bases). Between the trimmed V and J ends, which lost 3 bases and 5 bases, there was a span of 14 bases. Germline V CDR1 and CDR2: SGHTA, FQGNSA. The CDR3 runs 14 residues. Here the CDR3 DNA reads TGTGCCAGCAGCTTGAGGTGGGGGCCCAACGAGCAGTACTTC. Translated, it gives CASSLRWGPNEQYF.

The V call is TRBV28, the J call TRBJ2-5; D perhaps matches TRBD2 (5 bases). CDR1 is MDHEN and CDR2 is SYDVKM in the germline V gene. The CDR3 is 15 residues long. Trimming removed 6 bases at V and 5 bases at J, with 19 bases between. As DNA, the CDR3 is TGTGCCAGCAGGGGAGCGGTTCTCTTGGGGGAGACCCAGTACTTC. It translates to CASRGAVLLGETQYF.

This clone was seen once. The chain recombines TRBV6-2 or TRBV6-3 with TRBJ2-1, with TRBD2 matching over 8 bases. The V and J ends lost 4 bases and 4 bases, in that order; junction bases with no gene match: 6. Germline lookup yields CDR1 MNHEY and CDR2 SVGEGT. The length of the CDR3 is 15 residues. DNA of the CDR3: TGTGCCAGCAGTTCTTTTAGCGGGAAATACAATGAGCAGTTCTTC. As protein: CASSSFSGKYNEQFF.

The rearrangement joins TRBV28 to TRBJ2-7; TRBD2 agrees at 8 bases. V dropped 9 bases and J dropped 3; count of bases not matched to a gene: 16. CDR1 and CDR2 from the germline V gene are MDHEN and SYDVKM. CDR3 length: 16 residues. CDR3 coding DNA: TGTGCCAGTCTACCCGGGACTAGTCCTAAGTTCTACGAGCAGTACTTC. It codes for CASLPGTSPKFYEQYF.

The chain is built from TRBV20-1 and TRBJ1-4; D is unclear. CDR1 DFQATT and CDR2 SNEGSKA come from the germline V gene (reference sequence). The CDR3 extends over 11 amino acids. The V gene lost 5 bases and the J gene lost 7 bases, with 8 bases spanning the gap. CDR3 in DNA: TGCAGTGCTTATGCTCGTGAAAAACTGTTTTTT. Protein product: CSAYAREKLFF.

The rearrangement links TRBV4-2 to TRBJ2-1; perhaps TRBD2 as D (6 bases). Trimming removed 4 bases at V and 2 bases at J, with 15 bases between. CDR3 length: 16 residues. Germline lookup yields CDR1 LGHNA and CDR2 YNFKEQ. CDR3 sequence reads: CASSRESSGAYNEQFF. The DNA for the CDR3 is TGTGCCAGCAGCCGCGAGAGTAGCGGAGCCTACAATGAGCAGTTCTTC.

The chain carries TRBV6-2 or TRBV6-3 and TRBJ1-2; a weak D match, TRBD1 (6 bases). The CDR3 extends over 14 amino acids. Per the germline V gene, CDR1 is MNHEY and CDR2 is SVGEGT. V lost 6 bases to trimming and J lost 2 bases, with 13 bases between them. CDR3 protein: CASSSRGQNYGYTF. The DNA of the CDR3 is TGTGCCAGCAGCAGCAGAGGACAGAACTATGGCTACACCTTC.

The table lists this clone with a count of one. The chain recombines TRBV18 with TRBJ2-7; D is perhaps TRBD1 (5 bases). Germline CDR1 is KGHSH and CDR2 is LQKENI. V was trimmed by 0 bases and J by 2 bases, leaving 8 bases between them. This CDR3 spans 14 amino acids. The CDR3 is CASSPPRTTYEQYF. CDR3 DNA: TGTGCCAGCTCACCACCCAGGACAACCTACGAGCAGTACTTC.

This clone qualifies as medium-sized. This chain joins TRBV29-1 and TRBJ1-1, with unresolved D. CDR3 length: 14 amino acids. CDR1 is SQVTM and CDR2 is ANQGSEA in the germline V gene. Trimming cost V 4 bases and J 4 bases, with 16 bases left between them. The CDR3 DNA follows: TGCAGCGTTGTCGGACCCCTAGGCGGCACTGAAGCTTTCTTT. Its translation is CSVVGPLGGTEAFF.

The V gene is TRBV30, the J gene TRBJ1-4; D unclear. The CDR3 loop spans 15 amino acids. Germline V gene sequence: CDR1 GTSNPN, CDR2 SVGIG (reference sequence). Trimming took 0 bases from V and 7 from J, leaving 15 bases between them. The CDR3 DNA reads as TGTGCCTGGAGTGTGGTAGCAGGCTGGGGTGAAAAACTGTTTTTT. This translates into CAWSVVAGWGEKLFF.

The chain joins TRBV5-1 to TRBJ1-1; D gene ambiguous. The CDR3 spans 15 residues. CDR1 is SGHRS, CDR2 YFSETQ, per germline. The V gene lost 0 bases and the J gene lost 5 bases, with 14 bases spanning the gap. The CDR3 nucleotides are TGCGCCAGCAGCTTGGGAAGCGCCCGGGGTACTGAAGCTTTCTTT. The encoded protein is CASSLGSARGTEAFF.

The rearrangement joins TRBV6-5 to TRBJ1-4, with D possibly TRBD1 on 6 matching bases. V lost 4 bases and J lost 0, with 9 bases in between. The CDR3 covers 15 residues. The germline CDR1 and CDR2 sequences are MNHEY and SVGAGI. The chain's CDR3 is CASSSRTATNEKLFF. The CDR3 DNA reads TGTGCCAGCAGTTCCCGGACAGCAACTAATGAAAAACTGTTTTTT.